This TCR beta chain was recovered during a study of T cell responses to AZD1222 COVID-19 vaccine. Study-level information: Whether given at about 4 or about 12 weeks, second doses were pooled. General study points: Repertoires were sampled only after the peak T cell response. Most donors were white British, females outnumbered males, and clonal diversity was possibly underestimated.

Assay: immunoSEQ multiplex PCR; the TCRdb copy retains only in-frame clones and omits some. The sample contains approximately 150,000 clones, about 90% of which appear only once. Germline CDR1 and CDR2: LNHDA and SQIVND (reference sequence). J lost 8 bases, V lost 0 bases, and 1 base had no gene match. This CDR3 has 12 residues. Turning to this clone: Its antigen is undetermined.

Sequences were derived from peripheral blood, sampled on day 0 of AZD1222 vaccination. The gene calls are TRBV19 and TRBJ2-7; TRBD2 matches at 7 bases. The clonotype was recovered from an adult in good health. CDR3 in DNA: TGTGCCAGTAGTATAGAGCGGGAGAAGCAGTACTTC. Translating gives CASSIEREKQYF.